This T cell receptor (beta chain) was retrieved from a study of blood T cell repertoires in COVID-19. Across the whole study: Acute and convalescent COVID-19 specimens originated in the United States, Italy and Spain. PBMCs, B-cell-depleted T cells, or T cells provided the cDNA or gDNA that made up the material.

The CDR3 loop spans 15 amino acids. The junction had 5 bases not matched to a gene; V was cut back by 1 base and J by 4 bases. Germline V gene sequence: CDR1 SGHDT, CDR2 YYEEEE. Original handling: It was from reference gene primer amplification that nucleated cell counts were estimated. The method was immunoSEQ multiplex PCR; TCRdb's version includes in-frame clones alone and lacks a portion of them. V, J and clone size were drawn from that table, and D and trimming were deduced from the DNA. The table includes roughly 280,000 clones, roughly 89% detected once. This sequence was found in a man between 50 and 59 years old with acute or convalescent COVID-19. The sequencing sample was made of peripheral blood. The chain joins TRBV5-6 to TRBJ2-7; TRBD1 agrees at 10 bases. The CDR3 loop is CASSLTGQGEYEQYF. The CDR3 DNA follows: TGTGCCAGCAGCTTGACCGGACAGGGGGAATACGAGCAGTACTTC.